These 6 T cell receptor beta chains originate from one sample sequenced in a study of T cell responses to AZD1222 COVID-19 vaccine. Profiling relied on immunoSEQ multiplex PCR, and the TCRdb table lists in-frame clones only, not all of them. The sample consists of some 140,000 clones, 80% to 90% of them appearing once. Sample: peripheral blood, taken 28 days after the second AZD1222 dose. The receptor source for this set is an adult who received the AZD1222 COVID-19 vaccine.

The CDR3 bases are TGTGCCAGCAGCTTTCAGGGGGCGGGAGGAAACACCATATATTTT. It translates to CASSFQGAGGNTIYF. The chain recombines TRBV7-6 with TRBJ1-3, with TRBD1 matching over 8 bases. V shed 3 bases and J 4 bases; nucleotides not matched to a gene: 5. CDR3 length: 15 residues. Germline assignment: CDR1 SGHVS and CDR2 FNYEAQ.

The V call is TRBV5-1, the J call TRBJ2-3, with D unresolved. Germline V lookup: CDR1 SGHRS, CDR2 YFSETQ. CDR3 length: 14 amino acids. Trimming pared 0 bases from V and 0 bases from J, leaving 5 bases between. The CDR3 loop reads CASSLAVSTDTQYF. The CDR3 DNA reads TGCGCCAGCAGCTTGGCGGTTAGCACAGATACGCAGTATTTT.

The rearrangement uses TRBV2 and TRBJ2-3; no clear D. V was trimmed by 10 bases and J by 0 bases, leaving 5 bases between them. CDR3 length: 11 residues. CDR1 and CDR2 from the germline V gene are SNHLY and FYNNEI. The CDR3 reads CATKSTDTQYF. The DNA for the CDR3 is TGTGCCACGAAAAGCACAGATACGCAGTATTTT.

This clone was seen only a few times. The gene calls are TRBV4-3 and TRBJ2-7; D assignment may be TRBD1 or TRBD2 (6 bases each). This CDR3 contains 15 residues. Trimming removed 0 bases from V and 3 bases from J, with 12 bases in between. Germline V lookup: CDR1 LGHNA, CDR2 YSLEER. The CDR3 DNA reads TGCGCCAGCAGCCAAGACCGGGGGCCTCTCTACGAGCAGTACTTC. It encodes CASSQDRGPLYEQYF.

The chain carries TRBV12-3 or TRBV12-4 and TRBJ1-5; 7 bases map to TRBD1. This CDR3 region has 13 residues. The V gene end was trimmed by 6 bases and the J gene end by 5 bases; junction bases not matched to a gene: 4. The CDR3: CASRGDSYQPQHF. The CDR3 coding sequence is TGTGCCAGCAGGGGGGACAGCTATCAGCCCCAGCATTTT.

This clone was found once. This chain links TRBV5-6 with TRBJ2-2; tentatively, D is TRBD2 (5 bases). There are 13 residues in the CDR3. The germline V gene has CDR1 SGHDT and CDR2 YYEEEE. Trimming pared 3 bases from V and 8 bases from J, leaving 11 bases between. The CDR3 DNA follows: TGTGCCAGCAGCTCCCCCGAGGGTGGGGAGCTGTTTTTT. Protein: CASSSPEGGELFF.